This T cell receptor (beta chain) was captured by sequencing in a study of shared clonotypes between healthy human individuals. The wider study: Each donor contributed plates that comprised three CD4 naive, three CD4 memory, two CD8 naive and one CD8 memory.

Study-wide findings and caveats: Sharing of clonotypes among donors was expected to vary with sequencing depth.

A note on this clone: Its antigen is still unknown. Other DNA sequences in this specimen translate into the identical CDR3.

CD45RO-negative CD8 cells positively selected for CCR7 made up the naive population, which excluded terminally differentiated effector memory CD45RA+ cells. On sorted subsets, replicate PCRs used 150 to 250 ng DNA, or 25,000 to 35,000 T cell genomes. Profiled with immunoSEQ multiplex PCR; TCRdb holds only in-frame clones, not every one. Of 2 million to 2.5 million clones in the sample, less than 95% were seen once. Germline values: CDR1 MGHRA, CDR2 YSYEKL. The V end lost 1 base, the J end lost 3 bases, and 13 bases lay between the germline ends. This CDR3 spans 15 amino acids. This sequence originates from a man aged 18 to 29 in good health. The chain joins TRBV4-1 to TRBJ2-7; the D gene is possibly TRBD1 (7 bases). The specimen was naive CD8+ T cells sorted from blood. The CDR3: CASSQARQGGYEQYF. DNA of the CDR3: TGCGCCAGCAGCCAAGCCAGACAGGGAGGCTACGAGCAGTACTTC.